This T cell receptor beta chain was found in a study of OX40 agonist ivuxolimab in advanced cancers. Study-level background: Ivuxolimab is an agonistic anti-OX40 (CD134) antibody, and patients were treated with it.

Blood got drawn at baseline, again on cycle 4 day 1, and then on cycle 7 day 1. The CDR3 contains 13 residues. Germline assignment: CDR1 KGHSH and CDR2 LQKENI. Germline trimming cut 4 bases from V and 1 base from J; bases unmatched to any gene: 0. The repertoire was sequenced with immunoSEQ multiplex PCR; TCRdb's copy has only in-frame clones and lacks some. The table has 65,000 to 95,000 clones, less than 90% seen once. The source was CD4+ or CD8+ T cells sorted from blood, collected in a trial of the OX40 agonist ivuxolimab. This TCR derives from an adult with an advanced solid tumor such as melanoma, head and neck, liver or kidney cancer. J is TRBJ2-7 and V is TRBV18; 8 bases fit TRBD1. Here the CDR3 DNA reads TGTGCCAGCTCACGGGACAGGTCCTACGAGCAGTACTTC. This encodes CASSRDRSYEQYF.